This T cell receptor beta chain was captured in a study of T-cell reconstitution after alpha-beta-depleted transplantation in children. The CDR3 consists of 15 residues. Trimming shortened V by 4 bases and J by 0 bases, and 12 bases separated the two germline ends. Germline values: CDR1 SQVTM, CDR2 ANQGSEA. TCRbeta library construction was performed incorporating unique molecular identifiers. One entry per CDR3 protein, called by TCRdb with MiXCR from the PCR reads. The data contain hundreds of thousands of distinct CDR3 sequences, less than 35% of them seen just once; the ten biggest clones take up under 3%.

The TCR comes from a human donor who donated a stem cell graft to a child with aplastic anemia. Source: PBMCs from the stem cell graft donor, taken from the stem cell graft. The chain is built from TRBV29-1 and TRBJ1-4; D uncertain. CDR3 DNA sequence: TGCAGCGTTGTGGGAGACGGCGCAACTAATGAAAAACTGTTTTTT. Its translation: CSVVGDGATNEKLFF.